Below, one TCR beta chain is given with its context. This clone was recorded only once. Its binding antigen is unknown. No much larger clone is present one base from it, and per-base qualities are unavailable. CDR1 and CDR2 are drawn from the germline V gene: SGHTA, FQGNSA. A distance of 13 bases separates the germline ends of V and J, which lose 4 bases and 4 bases respectively. CDR3 length: 14 amino acids, cysteine to phenylalanine. The kept DNA is CDR3 alone, 42 bases in frame from the first base. TCRbeta CDR3 regions were amplified from genomic DNA by means of the immunoSEQ Assay, a bias-controlled multiplex PCR. Turning to the authors' computational methods: Within the assay, amplification of reference gene primers was used to estimate how many nucleated cells each sample contained. Sequence reads were collapsed and filtered to measure the absolute abundance of every unique TCRbeta CDR3 rearrangement. For each sample, productive Simpson clonality was calculated by taking the square root of Simpson's diversity index across productive rearrangements. In its TCRdb copy, this immuneACCESS table keeps in-frame sequences only and misses some clones. Where compared with another copy, unresolved V genes explain less than half of these, and the others have no known cause. V, J and clone size reflect that table, while D and trimming were determined from the DNA. The table for this sample lists 450,000 or so clones; 90% of them were counted only once. 0.6% of the sample is in the top ten clones.

This sample is drawn from a study of blood T cell repertoires in COVID-19 (TCRdb year 2020). Context from the whole study: Samples from collaborators originated in the United States, Italy and Spain and spanned both the acute and convalescent phases of COVID-19. The prospective study material was composed of cDNA or gDNA derived from T cells, B-cell-depleted T cells, or PBMCs. Subjects who had been exposed to COVID-19, were actively infected with it, or had recovered from it provided the deeply sampled blood TCRbeta repertoires that made up the dataset. The repertoires were released in a freely available public database intended as a resource for research on the immune response to SARS-CoV-2. Samples were obtained from the ongoing ImmuneRACE study (first 160 participants) and from 1,254 subjects provided by 6 global collaborators. A de-identified subject ID, COVID-19 status, age in years and sex were almost always included in the sample metadata. Where available, HLA class I and class II types were taken from metadata supplied by the sample provider and were not determined by assay-based typing. Paper-wide results and their limitations: The amount of clinical and demographic metadata varied by source and participant and was provided uncurated.

In the prospective study, participants were roughly 18 to 100 years old, resided in under 30 geographic areas of the United States, and were enrolled through a virtual design. In the prospective study, participants were assigned to cohorts based on the clinical history participants reported in a screening survey and a study questionnaire. Recovered participants in ImmuneRACE Cohort 3 were defined as having two consecutive negative NP/OP PCR tests, clearance from a healthcare professional, or resolution of symptoms. In the prospective study, whole blood, serum and a nasopharyngeal or oropharyngeal swab were collected from each participant by mobile phlebotomists. Participants in the prospective study had the option to provide additional blood draws and questionnaires over a roughly 2-month period. Before DNA extraction, prospective study blood samples were shipped either frozen or at room temperature.

The rearranged segments are TRBV7-2 and TRBJ1-2; the D gene remains uncertain. Source material: PBMCs or T cells enriched from blood (not recorded which). This TCR was sampled from a man aged 18 to 29 who had recovered from COVID-19. This receptor carries the CDR3 CASSYRYSGYGYTF. The DNA sequence follows: TGTGCCAGCAGCTACCGATACAGCGGCTATGGCTACACCTTC.